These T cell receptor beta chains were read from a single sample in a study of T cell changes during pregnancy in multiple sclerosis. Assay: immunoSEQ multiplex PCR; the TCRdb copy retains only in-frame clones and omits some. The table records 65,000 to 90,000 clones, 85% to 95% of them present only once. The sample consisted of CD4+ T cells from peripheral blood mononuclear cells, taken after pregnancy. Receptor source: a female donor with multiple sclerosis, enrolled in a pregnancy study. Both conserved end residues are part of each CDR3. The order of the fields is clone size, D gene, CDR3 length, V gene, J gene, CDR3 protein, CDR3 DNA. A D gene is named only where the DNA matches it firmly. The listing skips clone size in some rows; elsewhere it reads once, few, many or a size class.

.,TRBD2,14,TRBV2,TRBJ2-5,CASRQRGAGETQYF,TGTGCCAGCAGGCAGCGGGGGGCAGGGGAGACCCAGTACTTC
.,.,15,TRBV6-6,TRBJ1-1,CASRERQRTNTEAFF,TGTGCCAGCAGGGAACGACAGCGAACGAACACTGAAGCTTTCTTT
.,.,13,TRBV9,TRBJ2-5,CASSEPFLKTQYF,TGTGCCAGCAGCGAGCCGTTCTTGAAGACCCAGTACTTC
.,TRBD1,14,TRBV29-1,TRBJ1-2,CSVAGTGGSSGYTF,TGCAGCGTTGCCGGGACAGGGGGCTCAAGTGGCTACACCTTC
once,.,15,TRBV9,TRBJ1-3,CASSASGVSGNTIYF,TGTGCCAGCAGCGCTTCGGGGGTCTCTGGAAACACCATATATTTT
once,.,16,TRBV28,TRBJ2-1,CASSLGVRGSYNEQFF,TGTGCCAGCAGTTTAGGAGTAAGGGGATCCTACAATGAGCAGTTCTTC
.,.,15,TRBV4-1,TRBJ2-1,CASSQEGQRYNEQFF,TGCGCCAGCAGCCAAGAGGGGCAGCGTTACAATGAGCAGTTCTTC
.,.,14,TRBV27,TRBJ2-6,CASGLGDWTNVLTF,TGTGCCAGCGGCCTCGGGGACTGGACCAACGTCCTGACTTTC
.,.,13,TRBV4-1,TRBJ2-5,CASSRAPQETQYF,TGCGCCAGCAGCCGGGCACCCCAAGAGACCCAGTACTTC
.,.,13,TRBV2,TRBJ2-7,CASRRAASYEQYF,TGTGCCAGCAGGCGAGCGGCCTCCTACGAGCAGTACTTC
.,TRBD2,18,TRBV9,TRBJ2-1,CASSGDGLAGFSYNEQFF,TGTGCCAGCAGCGGAGACGGGTTAGCGGGATTCTCCTACAATGAGCAGTTCTTC
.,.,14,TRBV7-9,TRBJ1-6,CASGFRSLSSPLHF,TGTGCCAGCGGTTTCCGCTCCCTTAGTTCACCCCTCCACTTT
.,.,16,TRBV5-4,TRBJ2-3,CASSPGHQISTDTQYF,TGTGCCAGCAGCCCCGGACACCAGATAAGCACAGATACGCAGTATTTT
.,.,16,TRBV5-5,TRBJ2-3,CASTRFQGISTDTQYF,TGTGCCAGCACCCGATTTCAGGGGATTAGCACAGATACGCAGTATTTT
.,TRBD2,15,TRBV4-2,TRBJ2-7,CASSLSGEWLDEQYF,TGTGCCAGCAGCCTAAGCGGGGAGTGGCTTGACGAGCAGTACTTC
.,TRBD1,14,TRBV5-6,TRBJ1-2,CASRYRGVPYGYTF,TGTGCCAGCAGGTACAGGGGGGTCCCCTATGGCTACACCTTC
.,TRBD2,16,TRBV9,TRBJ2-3,CASSLRLAGAKDTQYF,TGTGCCAGCAGCCTCAGACTAGCGGGAGCGAAAGATACGCAGTATTTT
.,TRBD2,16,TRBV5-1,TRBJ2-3,CASGLAGATSTDTQYF,TGCGCCAGCGGACTAGCGGGGGCCACATCCACAGATACGCAGTATTTT
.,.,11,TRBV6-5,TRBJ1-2,CAVGPGGGYTF,TGTGCCGTGGGCCCAGGAGGTGGCTACACCTTC
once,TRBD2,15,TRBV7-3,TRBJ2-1,CASSLPGTSGNEQFF,TGTGCCAGCAGCTTACCAGGGACTAGCGGAAATGAGCAGTTCTTC
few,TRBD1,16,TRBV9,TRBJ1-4,CASSVGTGSPNEKLFF,TGTGCCAGCAGCGTAGGGACAGGGTCCCCTAATGAAAAACTGTTTTTT
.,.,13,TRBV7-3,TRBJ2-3,CASSLSEADTQYF,TGTGCCAGCAGCCTCAGTGAGGCGGATACGCAGTATTTT
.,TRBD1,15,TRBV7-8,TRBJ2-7,CASSSGQGTGDEQYF,TGTGCCAGCAGCTCGGGACAGGGCACCGGGGACGAGCAGTACTTC
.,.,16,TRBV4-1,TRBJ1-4,CASSRPQGSTNEKLFF,TGCGCCAGCAGCCGCCCGCAGGGATCAACTAATGAAAAACTGTTTTTT
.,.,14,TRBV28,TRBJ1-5,CASTPGGGNQPQHF,TGTGCCAGCACCCCGGGGGGAGGCAATCAGCCCCAGCATTTT
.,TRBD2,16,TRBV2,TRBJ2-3,CASTLGLAGVTDTQYF,TGTGCCAGCACACTAGGCCTAGCGGGGGTCACAGATACGCAGTATTTT
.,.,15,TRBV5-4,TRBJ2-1,CASSLRDNPYNEQFF,TGTGCCAGCAGCTTGCGGGACAATCCCTACAATGAGCAGTTCTTC
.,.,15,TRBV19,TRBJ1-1,CASIRSPSGKTEAFF,TGTGCCAGTATCCGATCCCCTTCGGGTAAGACTGAAGCTTTCTTT
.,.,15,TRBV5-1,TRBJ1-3,CASSPRTASGNTIYF,TGCGCCAGCAGCCCTCGGACAGCCTCTGGAAACACCATATATTTT
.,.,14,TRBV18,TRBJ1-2,CASSPAGRSYGYTF,TGTGCCAGCTCACCCGCGGGGCGCAGCTATGGCTACACCTTC
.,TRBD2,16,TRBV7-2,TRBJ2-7,CASSLGPSGRLYEQYF,TGTGCCAGCAGCTTGGGGCCGAGCGGGAGACTATACGAGCAGTACTTC
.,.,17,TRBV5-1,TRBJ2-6,CASSLGGTRREANVLTF,TGCGCCAGCAGCTTGGGTGGGACGAGGCGGGAGGCCAACGTCCTGACTTTC
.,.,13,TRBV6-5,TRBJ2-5,CASRRGGVETQYF,TGTGCCAGCAGAAGGGGGGGCGTAGAGACCCAGTACTTC